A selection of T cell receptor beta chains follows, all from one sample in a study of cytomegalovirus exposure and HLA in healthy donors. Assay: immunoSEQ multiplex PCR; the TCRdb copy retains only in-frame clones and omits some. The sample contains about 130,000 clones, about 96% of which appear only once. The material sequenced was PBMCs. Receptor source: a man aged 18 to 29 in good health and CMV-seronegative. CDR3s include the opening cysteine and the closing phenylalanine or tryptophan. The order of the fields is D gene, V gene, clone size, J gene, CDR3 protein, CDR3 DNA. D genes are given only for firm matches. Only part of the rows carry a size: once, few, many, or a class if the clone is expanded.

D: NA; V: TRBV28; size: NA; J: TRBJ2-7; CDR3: CASSWGGSYEQYF; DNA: TGTGCCAGCAGTTGGGGCGGCAGCTACGAGCAGTACTTC
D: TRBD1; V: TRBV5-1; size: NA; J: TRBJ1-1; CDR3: CASSLNPGQDTEAFF; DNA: TGCGCCAGCAGCCTAAATCCGGGACAGGACACTGAAGCTTTCTTT
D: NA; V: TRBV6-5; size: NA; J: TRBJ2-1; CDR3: CASSPTGILEQFF; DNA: TGTGCCAGCAGTCCTACAGGGATCCTTGAGCAGTTCTTC
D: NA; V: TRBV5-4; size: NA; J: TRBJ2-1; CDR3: CASSLGLAAYNEQFF; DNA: TGTGCCAGCAGCTTGGGACTGGCCGCCTACAATGAGCAGTTCTTC
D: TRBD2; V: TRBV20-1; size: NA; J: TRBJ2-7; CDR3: CSGEGPYEQYF; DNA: TGCAGTGGGGAGGGCCCCTACGAGCAGTACTTC
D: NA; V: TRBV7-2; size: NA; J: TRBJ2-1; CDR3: CASSFGMRGDEQFF; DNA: TGTGCCAGCAGCTTCGGGATGCGGGGCGATGAGCAGTTCTTC
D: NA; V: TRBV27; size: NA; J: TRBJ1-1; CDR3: CASSLGGRTEAFF; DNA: TGTGCCAGCAGTTTAGGGGGGAGGACTGAAGCTTTCTTT
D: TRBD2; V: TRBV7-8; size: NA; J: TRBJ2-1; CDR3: CASTTSGRGLFFNNEQFF; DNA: TGTGCCAGCACGACTAGCGGGAGGGGACTATTTTTCAACAATGAGCAGTTCTTC
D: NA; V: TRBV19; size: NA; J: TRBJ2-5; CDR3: CASSEVKETQYF; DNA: TGTGCCAGTAGTGAGGTTAAAGAGACCCAGTACTTC
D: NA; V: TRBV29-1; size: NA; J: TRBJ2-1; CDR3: CSVEGAPNEQFF; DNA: TGCAGCGTTGAAGGGGCCCCAAATGAGCAGTTCTTC
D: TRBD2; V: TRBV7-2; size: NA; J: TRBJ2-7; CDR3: CASSLGLADYEQYF; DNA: TGTGCCAGCAGCTTAGGCCTAGCGGACTACGAGCAGTACTTC
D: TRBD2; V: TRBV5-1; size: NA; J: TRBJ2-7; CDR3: CASSLGGGVYEQYF; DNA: TGCGCCAGCAGCTTGGGCGGGGGGGTCTACGAGCAGTACTTC
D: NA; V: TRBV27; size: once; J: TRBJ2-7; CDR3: CASSLGQGLYEQYF; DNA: TGTGCCAGCAGTTTAGGTCAGGGTTTGTACGAGCAGTACTTC
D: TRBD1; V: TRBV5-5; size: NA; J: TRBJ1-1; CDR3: CASSSGTGAVTEAFF; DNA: TGTGCCAGCAGCTCCGGGACAGGGGCAGTCACTGAAGCTTTCTTT
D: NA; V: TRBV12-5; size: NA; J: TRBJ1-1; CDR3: CASGLNVGGLTEAFF; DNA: TGTGCTAGTGGGCTCAATGTCGGGGGGTTAACTGAAGCTTTCTTT
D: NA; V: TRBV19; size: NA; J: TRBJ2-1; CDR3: CASSIDQGSQDEQFF; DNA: TGTGCCAGTAGTATAGACCAGGGGAGCCAGGATGAGCAGTTCTTC
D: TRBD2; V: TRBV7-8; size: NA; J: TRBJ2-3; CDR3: CASSLTSGSLADTQYF; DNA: TGTGCCAGCAGCTTGACTAGCGGGAGTCTAGCAGATACGCAGTATTTT
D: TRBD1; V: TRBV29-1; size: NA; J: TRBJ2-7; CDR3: CSVGQEPSYEQYF; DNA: TGCAGCGTCGGACAGGAACCCTCCTACGAGCAGTACTTC
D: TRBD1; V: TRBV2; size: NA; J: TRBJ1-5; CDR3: CASSGQGGNQPQHF; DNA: TGTGCCAGCAGTGGGCAGGGGGGCAATCAGCCCCAGCATTTT